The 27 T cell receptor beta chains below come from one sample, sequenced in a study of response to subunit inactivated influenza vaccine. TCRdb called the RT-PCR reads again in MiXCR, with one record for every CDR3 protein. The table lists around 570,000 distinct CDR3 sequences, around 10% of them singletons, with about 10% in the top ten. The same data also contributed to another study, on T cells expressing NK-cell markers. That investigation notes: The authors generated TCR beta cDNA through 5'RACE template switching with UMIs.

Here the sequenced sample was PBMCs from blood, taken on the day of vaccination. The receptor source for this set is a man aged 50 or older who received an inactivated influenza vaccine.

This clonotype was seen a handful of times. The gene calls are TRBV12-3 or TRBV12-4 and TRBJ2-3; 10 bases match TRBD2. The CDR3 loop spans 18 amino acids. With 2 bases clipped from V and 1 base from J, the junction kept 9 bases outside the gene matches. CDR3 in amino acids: CASSLRRASGGRTDTQYF. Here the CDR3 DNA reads TGTGCCAGCAGTTTAAGGCGGGCTAGCGGGGGCCGCACAGATACGCAGTATTTT.

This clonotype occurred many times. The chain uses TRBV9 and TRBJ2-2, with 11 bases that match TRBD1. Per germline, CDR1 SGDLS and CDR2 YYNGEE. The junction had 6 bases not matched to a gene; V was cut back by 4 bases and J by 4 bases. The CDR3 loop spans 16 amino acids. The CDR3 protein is CASSLGQGASTGELFF. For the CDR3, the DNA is TGTGCCAGCAGCCTAGGACAGGGGGCGTCCACCGGGGAGCTGTTTTTT.

The CDR3 here is CSVSGPTSRGEQYF. The CDR3 DNA sequence: TGCAGCGTCTCCGGTCCCACTTCACGAGGCGAGCAGTACTTC. This rearrangement joins TRBV29-1 to TRBJ2-7; D unclear. Per the germline V gene, CDR1 is SQVTM and CDR2 is ANQGSEA. The V and J ends lost 6 bases and 6 bases respectively, with 21 bases between them. This CDR3 is 14 amino acids long.

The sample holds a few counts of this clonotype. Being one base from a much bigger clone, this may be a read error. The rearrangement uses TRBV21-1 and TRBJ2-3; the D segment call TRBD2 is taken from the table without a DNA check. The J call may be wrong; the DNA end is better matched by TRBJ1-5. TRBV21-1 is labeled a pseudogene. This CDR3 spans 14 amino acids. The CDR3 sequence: CASSSREGHDTQHF. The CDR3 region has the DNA TGTGCCAGCTCATCGCGGGAGGGCCACGATACGCAGCATTTT.

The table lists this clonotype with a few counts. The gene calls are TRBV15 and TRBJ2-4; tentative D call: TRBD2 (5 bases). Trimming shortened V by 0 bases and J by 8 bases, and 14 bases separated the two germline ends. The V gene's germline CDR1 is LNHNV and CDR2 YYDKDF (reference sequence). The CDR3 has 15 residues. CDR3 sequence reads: CATSRDPAGVDIQYF. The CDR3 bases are TGTGCCACCAGCAGAGATCCGGCCGGGGTAGACATTCAGTACTTC.

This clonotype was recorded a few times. The CDR3 DNA sequence: TGCAGCGTTGAAAGTCGGGGGACAGGAAATACCGGGGAGCTGTTTTTT. Translating gives CSVESRGTGNTGELFF. This chain links TRBV29-1 with TRBJ2-2; 8 bases are shared with TRBD1. Trimming took 2 bases from V and 5 from J; bases not matched to a gene: 10. Germline values: CDR1 SQVTM, CDR2 ANQGSEA. There are 16 residues in the CDR3.

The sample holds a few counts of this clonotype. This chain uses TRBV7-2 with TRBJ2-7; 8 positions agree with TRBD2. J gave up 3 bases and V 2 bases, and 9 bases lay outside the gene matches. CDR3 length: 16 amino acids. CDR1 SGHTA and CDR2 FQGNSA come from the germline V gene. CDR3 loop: CASSLSAASGHYEQYF. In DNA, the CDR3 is TGTGCCAGCAGCTTATCTGCAGCTAGCGGGCACTACGAGCAGTACTTC.

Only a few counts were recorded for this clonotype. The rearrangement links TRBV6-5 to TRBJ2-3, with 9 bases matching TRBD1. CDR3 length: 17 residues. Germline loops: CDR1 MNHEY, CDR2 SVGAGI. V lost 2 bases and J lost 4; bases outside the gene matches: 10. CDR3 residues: CASSYRRGQGIADTQYF. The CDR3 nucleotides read TGTGCCAGCAGTTACCGTCGCGGACAGGGGATCGCAGATACGCAGTATTTT.

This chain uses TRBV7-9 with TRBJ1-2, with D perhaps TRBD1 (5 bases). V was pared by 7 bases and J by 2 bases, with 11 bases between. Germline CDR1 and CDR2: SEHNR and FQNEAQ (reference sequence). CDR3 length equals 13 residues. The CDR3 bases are TGTGCCAGCACCCGGGGGGGAAACTATGGCTACACCTTC. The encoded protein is CASTRGGNYGYTF.

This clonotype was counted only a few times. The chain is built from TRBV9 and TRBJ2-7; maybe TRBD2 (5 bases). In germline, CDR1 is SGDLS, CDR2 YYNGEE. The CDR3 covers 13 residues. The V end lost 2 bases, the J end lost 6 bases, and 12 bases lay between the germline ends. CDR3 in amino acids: CASSVAGIGEQYF. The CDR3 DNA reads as TGTGCCAGCAGCGTTGCCGGGATTGGCGAGCAGTACTTC.

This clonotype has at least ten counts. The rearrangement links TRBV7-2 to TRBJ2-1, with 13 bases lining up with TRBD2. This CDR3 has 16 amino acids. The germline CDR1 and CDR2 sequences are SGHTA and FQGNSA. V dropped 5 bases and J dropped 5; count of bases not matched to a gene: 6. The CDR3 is CASSRIGTSGDNEQFF. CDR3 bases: TGTGCCAGCAGCCGAATAGGGACTAGCGGGGACAATGAGCAGTTCTTC.

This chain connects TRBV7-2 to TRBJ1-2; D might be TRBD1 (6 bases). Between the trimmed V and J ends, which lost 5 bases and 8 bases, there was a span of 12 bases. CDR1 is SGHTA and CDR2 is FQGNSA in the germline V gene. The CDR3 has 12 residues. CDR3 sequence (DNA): TGTGCCAGCAGCCCGGACAGTAACGGCTACACCTTC. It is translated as CASSPDSNGYTF. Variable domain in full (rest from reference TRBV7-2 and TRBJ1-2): GAGVSQSPSNKVTEKGKDVELRCDPISGHTALYWYRQSLGQGLEFLIYFQGNSAPDKSGLPSDRFSAERTGGSVSTLTIQRTQQEDSAVYLCASSPDSNGYTFGSGTRLTVV.

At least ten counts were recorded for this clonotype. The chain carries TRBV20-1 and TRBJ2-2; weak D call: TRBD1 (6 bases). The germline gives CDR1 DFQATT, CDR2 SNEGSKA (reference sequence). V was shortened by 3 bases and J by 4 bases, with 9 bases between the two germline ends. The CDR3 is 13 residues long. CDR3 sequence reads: CSARGASTGELFF. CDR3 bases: TGCAGTGCTAGGGGGGCCAGCACCGGGGAGCTGTTTTTT.

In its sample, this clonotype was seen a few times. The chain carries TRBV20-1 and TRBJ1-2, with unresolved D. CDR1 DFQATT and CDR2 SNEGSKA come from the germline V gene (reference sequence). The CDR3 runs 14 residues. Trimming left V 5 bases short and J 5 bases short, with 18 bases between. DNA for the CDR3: TGCAGTGCTCCCAGACGTAGTAAACCGTATGGCTACACCTTC. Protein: CSAPRRSKPYGYTF.

The CDR3 region has the DNA TGCGCCAGCAGCTTGGATACCGGGTCGCAAGAGACCCAGTACTTC. It encodes CASSLDTGSQETQYF. This rearrangement joins TRBV5-1 to TRBJ2-5; D unresolved. Trimming stripped 0 bases from V and 2 bases from J, with 11 bases between. The CDR3 runs 15 residues. Germline CDR1 is SGHRS and CDR2 is YFSETQ.

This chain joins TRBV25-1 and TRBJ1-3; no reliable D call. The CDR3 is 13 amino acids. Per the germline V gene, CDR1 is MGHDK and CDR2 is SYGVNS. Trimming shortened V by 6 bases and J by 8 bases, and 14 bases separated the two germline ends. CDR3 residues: CASRLTMRDTIYF. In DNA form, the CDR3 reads TGTGCCAGCAGACTCACGATGAGGGACACCATATATTTT.

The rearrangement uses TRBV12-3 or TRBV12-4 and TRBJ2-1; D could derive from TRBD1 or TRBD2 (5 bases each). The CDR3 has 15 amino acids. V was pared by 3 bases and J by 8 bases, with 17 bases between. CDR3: CASSFQWGSGYEQFF. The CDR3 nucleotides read TGTGCCAGCAGTTTTCAATGGGGGTCGGGCTATGAGCAGTTCTTC.

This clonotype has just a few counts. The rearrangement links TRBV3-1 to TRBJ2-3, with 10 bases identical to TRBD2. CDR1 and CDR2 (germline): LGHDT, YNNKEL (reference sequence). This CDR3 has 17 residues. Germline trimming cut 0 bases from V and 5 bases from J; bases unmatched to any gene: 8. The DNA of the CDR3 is TGTGCCAGCAGCCAAGAATACAGCGGGGGGGGAAGAGATACGCAGTATTTT. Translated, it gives CASSQEYSGGGRDTQYF.

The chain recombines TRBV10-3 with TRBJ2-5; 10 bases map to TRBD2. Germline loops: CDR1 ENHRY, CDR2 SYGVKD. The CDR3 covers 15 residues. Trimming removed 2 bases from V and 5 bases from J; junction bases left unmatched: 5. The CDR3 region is CAISEGLAVRETQYF. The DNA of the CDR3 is TGTGCCATCAGTGAGGGACTAGCGGTGCGCGAGACCCAGTACTTC.

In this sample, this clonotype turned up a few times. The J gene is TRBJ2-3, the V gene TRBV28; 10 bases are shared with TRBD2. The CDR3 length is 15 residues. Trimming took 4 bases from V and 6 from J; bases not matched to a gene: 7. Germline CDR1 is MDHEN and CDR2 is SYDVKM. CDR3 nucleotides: TGTGCCAGCAGTTACCAGCGGGGGGGCCCCGATACGCAGTATTTT. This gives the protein CASSYQRGGPDTQYF.

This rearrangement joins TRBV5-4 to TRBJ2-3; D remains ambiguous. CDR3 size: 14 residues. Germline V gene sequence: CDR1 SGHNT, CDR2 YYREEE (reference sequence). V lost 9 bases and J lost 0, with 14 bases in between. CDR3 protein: CATSPETSTDTQYF. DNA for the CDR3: TGTGCCACCTCGCCCGAGACAAGCACAGATACGCAGTATTTT. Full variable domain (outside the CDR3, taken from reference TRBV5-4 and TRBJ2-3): ETGVTQSPTHLIKTRGQQVTLRCSSQSGHNTVSWYQQALGQGPQFIFQYYREEENGRGNFPPRFSGLQFPNYSSELNVNALELDDSALYLCATSPETSTDTQYFGPGTRLTVL.

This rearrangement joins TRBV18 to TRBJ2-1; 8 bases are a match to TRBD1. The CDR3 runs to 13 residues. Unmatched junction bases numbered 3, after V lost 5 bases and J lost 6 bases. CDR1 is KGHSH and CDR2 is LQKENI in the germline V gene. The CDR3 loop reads CASSGTGLNEQFF. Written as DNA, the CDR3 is TGTGCCAGCTCAGGGACAGGTCTCAATGAGCAGTTCTTC.

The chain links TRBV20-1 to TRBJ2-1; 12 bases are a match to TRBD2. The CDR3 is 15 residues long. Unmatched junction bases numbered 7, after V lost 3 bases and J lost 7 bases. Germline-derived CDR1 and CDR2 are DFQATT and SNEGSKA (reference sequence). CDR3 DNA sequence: TGCAGTGCTAGCGCCACCGGACTAGCGGGAAATGAGCAGTTCTTC. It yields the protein CSASATGLAGNEQFF.

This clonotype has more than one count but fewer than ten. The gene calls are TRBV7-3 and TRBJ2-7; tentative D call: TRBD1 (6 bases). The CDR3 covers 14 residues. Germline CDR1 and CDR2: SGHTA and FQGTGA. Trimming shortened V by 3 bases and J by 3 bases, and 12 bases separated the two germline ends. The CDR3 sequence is CASSFPGHLYEQYF. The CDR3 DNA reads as TGTGCCAGCAGCTTCCCGGGACACCTCTACGAGCAGTACTTC.

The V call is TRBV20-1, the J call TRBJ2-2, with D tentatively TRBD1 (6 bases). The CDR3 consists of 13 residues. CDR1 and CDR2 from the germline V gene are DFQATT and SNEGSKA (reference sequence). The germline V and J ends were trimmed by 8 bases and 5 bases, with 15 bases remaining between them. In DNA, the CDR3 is TGCAGTCTCAGGGGTGGGAATACCGGGGAGCTGTTTTTT. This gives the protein CSLRGGNTGELFF.

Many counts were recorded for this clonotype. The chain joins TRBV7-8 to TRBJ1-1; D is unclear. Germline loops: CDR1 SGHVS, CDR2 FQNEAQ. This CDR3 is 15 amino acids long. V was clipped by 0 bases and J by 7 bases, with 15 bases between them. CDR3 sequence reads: CASSLAENENGEAFF. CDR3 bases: TGTGCCAGCAGCTTAGCCGAGAACGAGAACGGTGAAGCTTTCTTT.

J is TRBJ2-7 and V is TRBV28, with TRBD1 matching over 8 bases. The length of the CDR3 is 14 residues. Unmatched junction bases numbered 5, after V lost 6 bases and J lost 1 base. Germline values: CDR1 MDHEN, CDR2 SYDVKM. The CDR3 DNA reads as TGTGCCAGCAGGATGGGACAGGCGTCCTACGAGCAGTACTTC. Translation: CASRMGQASYEQYF.